Below, 20 T cell receptor beta chains from the same sample are listed, as sequenced in a study of T cells in Graves' hyperthyroidism and ophthalmopathy. There were TCR beta CDR3 regions amplified from RNA transcripts. When the TCR CDR3 underwent first-round RT-PCR, the HTBI primer set was used. TCRdb analysed the multiplex PCR reads with MiXCR anew, one entry per CDR3 protein. The sample records fewer than 650,000 distinct CDR3 sequences, approximately 14% being singletons. Sequences were obtained from blood. Every receptor here comes from a woman aged 25-40 years with Graves' hyperthyroidism that later progressed to Graves' ophthalmopathy.

The chain carries TRBV6-2 or TRBV6-3 and TRBJ1-5; 8 positions match TRBD1. This CDR3 has 20 amino acids. With V trimmed by 2 bases and J by 0 bases, 15 bases remained unmatched. Germline V gene sequence: CDR1 MNHEY, CDR2 SVGEGT. The CDR3 sequence: CASSYASGQGGTDSNQPQHF. The DNA for the CDR3 is TGTGCCAGCAGTTACGCATCAGGACAGGGAGGAACGGATAGCAATCAGCCCCAGCATTTT.

A remark on this clonotype: Sequence at one end of the junction differs from germline and may be a read error. The chain combines TRBV12-3 or TRBV12-4 with TRBJ1-1; 9 bases agree with TRBD1. This CDR3 is built from 17 residues. CDR3: CASILPPGQGGNTKAFF. DNA of the CDR3: TGTGCCAGCATCTTACCTCCGGGACAGGGAGGAAACACTAAAGCTTTCTTT.

This clonotype was detected many times. Germline is not matched at one junction end, which may reflect a read error. The CDR3 spells CASSLENQPQHF. The CDR3 DNA sequence: TGTGCCAGCAGTTTAGAGAATCAGCCCCAGCATTTT. The chain is built from TRBV7-9 and TRBJ1-5; D is uncertain. Germline V lookup: CDR1 SEHNR, CDR2 FQNEAQ (reference sequence). The length of the CDR3 is 12 residues.

About this clonotype itself: It may be a read error: a sequence one base away is much more abundant. V usage is TRBV12-3 or TRBV12-4 and J usage is TRBJ1-1; possible D gene TRBD1, 6 bases. Trimming cost V 6 bases and J 2 bases, with 16 bases left between them. This CDR3 region has 15 residues. Here the CDR3 DNA reads TGTGCCAGCAGGGGACGGGGGGCACCTAACACTGAAGCTTTCTTT. It is translated as CASRGRGAPNTEAFF.

To note about this clonotype: A much larger clone differs from this one at a single base, so this may be a read error. The chain carries TRBV7-6 and TRBJ2-5; D possibly corresponds to TRBD2 (6 bases). The CDR3 totals 11 residues. Trimming stripped 7 bases from V and 9 bases from J, with 12 bases between. CDR1 and CDR2 (germline): SGHVS, FNYEAQ. This chain's CDR3 is CASISGEAQYF. Here the CDR3 DNA reads TGTGCCAGCATTTCGGGGGAGGCCCAGTACTTC.

The chain has TRBV7-9 and TRBJ2-1; D is possibly TRBD2 (5 bases). The CDR3 has 16 amino acids. With 7 bases removed from V and 6 bases from J, the gap between germline ends came to 22 bases. The germline CDR1 and CDR2 sequences are SEHNR and FQNEAQ (reference sequence). CDR3 sequence: CASTSEERSAGNEQFF. The CDR3 nucleotides read TGTGCCAGCACCTCCGAGGAGCGGTCCGCTGGCAATGAGCAGTTCTTC.

The sample holds many counts of this clonotype. V and J are TRBV15 and TRBJ2-1, with 10 bases identical to TRBD1. The V and J ends lost 5 bases and 8 bases, in that order; junction bases with no gene match: 9. The CDR3 has 15 residues. Germline loops: CDR1 LNHNV, CDR2 YYDKDF (reference sequence). The CDR3 nucleotides read TGTGCCACCAGCGGCGCCGGGACAGGGGAATATGAGCAGTTCTTC. Protein: CATSGAGTGEYEQFF.

This clonotype was detected ten times or more. The chain joins TRBV11-1 to TRBJ2-7; 7 bases line up with TRBD1. The CDR3 totals 15 residues. The V and J ends lost 3 bases and 2 bases, in that order; junction bases with no gene match: 7. Germline V CDR1 and CDR2: SGHAT, FQDESV (reference sequence). The DNA of the CDR3 is TGTGCCAGCAGCTTGGGTGTCAGGGGGACCTACGAGCAGTACTTC. Amino acids: CASSLGVRGTYEQYF.

This clonotype was seen a few times. The V gene is TRBV4-3, the J gene TRBJ2-2; maybe TRBD2 (6 bases). Per germline, CDR1 LGHNA and CDR2 YSLEER. This CDR3 is built from 16 residues. V lost 0 bases and J 5 bases, leaving 13 bases between the germline ends. CDR3 sequence (DNA): TGCGCCAGCAGCCAAGATTGGGCGGGATTTACCGGGGAGCTGTTTTTT. Amino acids: CASSQDWAGFTGELFF.

Many counts were recorded for this clonotype. The gene calls are TRBV28 and TRBJ1-5; TRBD1 might be the D (6 bases). This CDR3 is 15 amino acids long. Deletions cut 5 bases from V and 0 bases from J, with 11 bases between. Germline-derived CDR1 and CDR2 are MDHEN and SYDVKM. Here the CDR3 reads CASSADSYSNQPQHF. CDR3 bases: TGTGCCAGCAGTGCGGACAGCTATAGCAATCAGCCCCAGCATTTT.

This clonotype has ten or more counts. The chain combines TRBV29-1 with TRBJ1-1, with D perhaps matching TRBD1 (5 bases). The CDR3 runs to 14 residues. Germline V CDR1 and CDR2: SQVTM, ANQGSEA. The V gene lost 8 bases and the J gene lost 5 bases, with 21 bases spanning the gap. CDR3 sequence reads: CSPEEKGGGTEAFF. The CDR3 region has the DNA TGCAGCCCCGAAGAGAAAGGCGGGGGAACTGAAGCTTTCTTT.

On this clonotype itself: Germline is not matched at one junction end, which may reflect a read error. The chain uses TRBV13 and TRBJ1-3; 7 positions match TRBD1. The CDR3 is 16 residues long. The germline V gene encodes CDR1 PRHDT and CDR2 FYEKMQ (reference sequence). CDR3 amino acids: CASSLGTGVSGNIIYF. As DNA, the CDR3 is TGTGCCAGCAGCTTAGGAACAGGGGTCTCTGGAAACATCATATATTTT.

This clonotype was counted at least ten times. The chain is built from TRBV19 and TRBJ1-1, with a weak D call TRBD1 (5 bases). Trimming took 7 bases from V and 5 from J, leaving 23 bases between them. This CDR3 comprises 16 residues. Per the germline V gene, CDR1 is LNHDA and CDR2 is SQIVND (reference sequence). Here the CDR3 reads CASKGAGVPGLTEAFF. Here the CDR3 DNA reads TGTGCCAGTAAAGGGGCAGGCGTTCCGGGTCTGACTGAAGCTTTCTTT.

This clonotype has just a few counts. The J gene is TRBJ2-7, the V gene TRBV5-1; D possibly corresponds to TRBD2 (6 bases). The CDR3 covers 15 residues. The V end was cut by 4 bases, the J end by 2 bases, with 16 bases between. Germline-derived CDR1 and CDR2 are SGHRS and YFSETQ. The CDR3 DNA follows: TGCGCCAGCAGCCGTGGGCGGGAACCAACCTACGAGCAGTACTTC. Its translation: CASSRGREPTYEQYF.

This clonotype was seen at least ten times. CDR3 sequence: CATGGQTLGEQFF. CDR3 DNA sequence: TGTGCCACCGGCGGACAGACCCTGGGCGAGCAGTTCTTC. The chain has TRBV24-1 and TRBJ2-1; D perhaps matches TRBD1 (6 bases). CDR3 length equals 13 residues. Deletions cut 9 bases from V and 10 bases from J, with 18 bases between. Looked up from germline, CDR1 is KGHDR and CDR2 is SFDVKD.

This clonotype was recorded a few times. This chain links TRBV18 with TRBJ1-3, with 9 positions matching TRBD1. This CDR3 region has 16 residues. V shed 3 bases and J 2 bases; nucleotides not matched to a gene: 5. Germline CDR1 is KGHSH and CDR2 is LQKENI. CDR3 residues: CASSPGQGRTGNTIYF. The CDR3 coding sequence is TGTGCCAGCTCACCGGGACAGGGACGAACTGGAAACACCATATATTTT.

This clonotype was observed many times. This chain uses TRBV5-1 with TRBJ1-1; D gene unclear. Germline lookup yields CDR1 SGHRS and CDR2 YFSETQ. This CDR3 comprises 12 residues. Trimming removed 4 bases at V and 2 bases at J, with 6 bases between. The CDR3 region is CASSVDNTEAFF. The CDR3 nucleotides read TGCGCCAGCAGCGTAGACAACACTGAAGCTTTCTTT.

The table lists this clonotype with many counts. V gene TRBV7-9 combines with J gene TRBJ1-4; 9 positions match TRBD1. The CDR3 is made up of 15 amino acids. The V gene's germline CDR1 is SEHNR and CDR2 FQNEAQ (reference sequence). V shed 5 bases, J shed 11 bases, and the junction held 12 bases outside the gene matches. Here the CDR3 DNA reads TGTGCCAGCAGCCCCACAGGGGGCAAGCTCGGGAAACTGTTTTTT. Residues: CASSPTGGKLGKLFF.

This clonotype was recorded many times. The gene calls are TRBV7-2 and TRBJ2-1; 10 nucleotides align to TRBD2. The CDR3 runs 17 residues. Germline values: CDR1 SGHTA, CDR2 FQGNSA. With V trimmed by 4 bases and J by 2 bases, 8 bases remained unmatched. The CDR3 loop reads CASSSTQSGRAYNEQFF. The CDR3 bases are TGTGCCAGCAGCTCCACCCAAAGCGGGAGGGCCTACAATGAGCAGTTCTTC.

This clonotype came up many times. The chain links TRBV28 to TRBJ2-1; a possible D gene is TRBD1 (6 bases). Germline loops: CDR1 MDHEN, CDR2 SYDVKM. This CDR3 has 14 residues. V was cut by 7 bases and J by 6 bases, with 16 bases left in between. As DNA, the CDR3 is TGTGCCAGCACCCGGACAGCTCCTTTCAATGAGCAGTTCTTC. Its protein is CASTRTAPFNEQFF. Based on the CDR3 plus reference TRBV28 and TRBJ2-1, the full variable domain is DVKVTQSSRYLVKRTGEKVFLECVQDMDHENMFWYRQDPGLGLRLIYFSYDVKMKEKGDIPEGYSVSREKKERFSLILESASTNQTSMYLCASTRTAPFNEQFFGPGTRLTVL.